A single sample is the source of the 8 T cell receptor beta chains below, sequenced in a study of technical replicates of blood from a handful of donors. The method was immunoSEQ multiplex PCR; TCRdb's version includes in-frame clones alone and lacks a portion of them. The sample includes roughly 76,000 clones, 90% to 95% seen only once; the top ten take about 0.4%. The sequenced sample was T cells isolated from PBMCs. The receptor source for this set is a human donor in good health.

This rearrangement joins TRBV9 to TRBJ2-2, with 8 bases matching TRBD2. Germline-derived CDR1 and CDR2 are SGDLS and YYNGEE. Trimming at V came to 4 bases and at J to 4 bases, leaving 6 bases not matched to a gene. The CDR3 spans 15 residues. The chain's CDR3 is CASSSPRGGTGELFF. The DNA of the CDR3 is TGTGCCAGCAGCTCCCCCCGGGGGGGCACCGGGGAGCTGTTTTTT.

V and J are TRBV11-3 and TRBJ1-1; D gene uncertain. Trimming left V 1 base short and J 2 bases short, with 8 bases between. CDR1 and CDR2 from the germline V gene are SGHNT and YENEEA. The CDR3 totals 14 residues. The CDR3 DNA is TGTGCCAGCAGCTTAGGACATCAAAACACTGAAGCTTTCTTT. This gives the protein CASSLGHQNTEAFF. Supplemented by reference TRBV11-3 and TRBJ1-1, the full variable domain reads EAGVVQSPRYKIIEKKQPVAFWCNPISGHNTLYWYLQNLGQGPELLIRYENEEAVDDSQLPKDRFSAERLKGVDSTLKIQPAELGDSAVYLCASSLGHQNTEAFFGQGTRLTVV.

This clone was recorded once. The V and J genes are TRBV2 and TRBJ2-6; perhaps TRBD2 as D (5 bases). This CDR3 spans 17 amino acids. CDR1 is SNHLY, CDR2 FYNNEI, per germline. V lost 8 bases to trimming and J lost 0 bases, with 17 bases between them. The CDR3 loop is CASPRWKRDSGANVLTF. The CDR3 nucleotides are TGTGCCAGCCCTCGGTGGAAGAGGGACTCTGGGGCCAACGTCCTGACTTTC.

The chain carries TRBV10-3 and TRBJ1-1; TRBD1 matches 10 bases. V lost 4 bases, J lost 4 bases, and 6 bases stayed unmatched. The CDR3 spans 15 residues. CDR1 is ENHRY and CDR2 is SYGVKD in the germline V gene. In DNA form, the CDR3 reads TGTGCCATCAGTGGAACCGGGACAGGGGCCACTGAAGCTTTCTTT. Translated: CAISGTGTGATEAFF.

This clone appeared a single time. The V and J genes are TRBV28 and TRBJ2-7; 11 bases align to TRBD2. From germline, CDR1 is MDHEN and CDR2 SYDVKM. The V gene end was trimmed by 1 base and the J gene end by 5 bases; junction bases not matched to a gene: 7. The CDR3 extends over 16 amino acids. The DNA of the CDR3 is TGTGCCAGCAGTTTATCCACACTAGCGGGAGAGGACGAGCAGTACTTC. Translated, it gives CASSLSTLAGEDEQYF.

V usage is TRBV28 and J usage is TRBJ2-1, with a weak D call TRBD2 (5 bases). V lost 5 bases and J 8 bases, leaving 13 bases between the germline ends. The germline gives CDR1 MDHEN, CDR2 SYDVKM. The CDR3 has 13 residues. CDR3 nucleotide sequence: TGTGCCAGCAGTCAGGACTCCGGGGATGAGCAGTTCTTC. Its translation is CASSQDSGDEQFF.

V and J are TRBV15 and TRBJ2-5, with TRBD2 identical over 7 bases. Germline V gene lookup returns CDR1 LNHNV and CDR2 YYDKDF (reference sequence). CDR3 size: 13 residues. Unmatched junction bases numbered 6, after V lost 8 bases and J lost 3 bases. The CDR3 loop is CATSPGGEETQYF. Here the CDR3 DNA reads TGTGCCACCTCCCCTGGGGGGGAAGAGACCCAGTACTTC. The full variable domain, rest sourced from reference TRBV15 and TRBJ2-5, is DAMVIQNPRYQVTQFGKPVTLSCSQTLNHNVMYWYQQKSSQAPKLLFHYYDKDFNNEADTPDNFQSRRPNTSFCFLDIRSPGLGDTAMYLCATSPGGEETQYFGPGTRLLVL.

The J gene is TRBJ1-1, the V gene TRBV10-3; D is perhaps TRBD1 (5 bases). The CDR3 runs to 14 residues. The germline V and J ends were trimmed by 3 bases and 0 bases, with 8 bases remaining between them. Germline-derived CDR1 and CDR2 are ENHRY and SYGVKD. The CDR3 bases are TGTGCCATCAGTGAACAGGTGGTGAACACTGAAGCTTTCTTT. Its translation: CAISEQVVNTEAFF.